A single sample gave rise to the 5 T cell receptor beta chains below, sequenced in a study of shared clonotypes between healthy human individuals. Produced via immunoSEQ multiplex PCR; TCRdb's table is partial and in-frame only. The data show some 2,400,000 clones, with approximately 95% seen just once and 0.1% to 0.15% held by the top ten. Sequencing was performed on naive CD4+ T cells sorted from blood. The sample's subset: CD45RA+ positively selected. The receptor source for this set is a young man in good health.

V and J are TRBV2 and TRBJ1-2; D might be TRBD1 (5 bases). V was shortened by 1 base and J by 7 bases, with 13 bases between the two germline ends. The CDR3 is 14 amino acids. Per the germline V gene, CDR1 is SNHLY and CDR2 is FYNNEI. This chain's CDR3 is CASSEVGQGGGYTF. DNA for the CDR3: TGTGCCAGCAGTGAAGTCGGGCAGGGAGGTGGCTACACCTTC.

The rearrangement links TRBV10-3 to TRBJ1-2; 10 bases align to TRBD1. V was pared by 7 bases and J by 6 bases, with 5 bases of the junction left unmatched. The CDR3 consists of 13 residues. In germline, CDR1 is ENHRY, CDR2 SYGVKD. CDR3 region: CAITGTGVDGYTF. CDR3 DNA: TGTGCCATCACAGGGACAGGGGTTGATGGCTACACCTTC.

The CDR3 nucleotides read TGCGCCAACCTTGCCGGACTCCACTTTCTCGAGTTTCACGCAGATACGCAGTATTTT. As protein: CANLAGLHFLEFHADTQYF. V and J are TRBV10-1 and TRBJ2-3, with D tentatively TRBD2 (5 bases). This CDR3 has 19 amino acids. V lost 10 bases to trimming and J lost 4 bases, with 33 bases between them. Germline V gene data show CDR1 as WNHNN and CDR2 as SYGVQD (reference sequence).

The V gene is TRBV11-2, the J gene TRBJ1-1, with D tentatively TRBD1 (5 bases). The CDR3 runs 14 residues. V lost 1 base and J lost 5, with 11 bases in between. Germline V gene sequence: CDR1 SGHAT, CDR2 FQNNGV. In DNA, the CDR3 is TGTGCCAGCAGCTTAGGTCTGGGGGGTACTGAAGCTTTCTTT. It specifies CASSLGLGGTEAFF.

The chain is built from TRBV10-3 and TRBJ2-5, with TRBD2 matching over 8 bases. The germline V gene encodes CDR1 ENHRY and CDR2 SYGVKD. The CDR3 totals 15 residues. The junction had 8 bases not matched to a gene; V was cut back by 3 bases and J by 5 bases. CDR3 bases: TGTGCCATCAGTGATAAAAGCGGGAGTGGTGAGACCCAGTACTTC. This encodes CAISDKSGSGETQYF.